This passage covers 5 T cell receptor beta chains from one sample sequenced in a study of T cell responses to AZD1222 COVID-19 vaccine. Assay used: immunoSEQ multiplex PCR; TCRdb lists only in-frame clones, some missing. The sample has more than 150,000 clones; about nine tenths are singletons. The sample in question was peripheral blood, obtained on day 0 of AZD1222 vaccination. All receptors come from an adult in good health.

CDR3 bases: TGTGCCAGCAACGTCATCCGGGGATCCGGAAAACTGTTTTTT. As protein: CASNVIRGSGKLFF. The rearrangement joins TRBV6-4 to TRBJ1-4, with D uncertain. CDR3 length: 14 residues. V lost 7 bases and J lost 10, with 19 bases in between. Germline values: CDR1 MRHNA, CDR2 SNTAGT.

The chain employs TRBV30 and TRBJ1-4; the D is unclear. CDR1 is GTSNPN and CDR2 is SVGIG in the germline V gene (reference sequence). CDR3 length: 12 amino acids. V was trimmed by 3 bases and J by 5 bases, leaving 7 bases between them. CDR3: CAWSNINEKLFF. The CDR3 DNA sequence: TGTGCCTGGAGCAACATAAATGAAAAACTGTTTTTT. Together with reference TRBV30 and TRBJ1-4, the CDR3 gives the full variable domain: SQTIHQWPATLVQPVGSPLSLECTVEGTSNPNLYWYRQAAGRGLQLLFYSVGIGQISSEVPQNLSASRPQDRQFILSSKKLLLSDSGFYLCAWSNINEKLFFGSGTQLSVL.

The chain has TRBV5-1 and TRBJ2-5; D is unresolved. This CDR3 comprises 13 residues. CDR1 and CDR2 (germline): SGHRS, YFSETQ. V was shortened by 5 bases and J by 5 bases, with 13 bases between the two germline ends. In DNA form, the CDR3 reads TGCGCCAGCAGTCATGGTGGTTTGGAGACCCAGTACTTC. Its translation is CASSHGGLETQYF.

The CDR3 region is CASSLSWMSSPRPGETQYF. The CDR3 DNA follows: TGTGCCAGCAGCTTAAGTTGGATGAGCTCTCCCCGGCCGGGTGAGACCCAGTACTTC. The chain carries TRBV11-2 and TRBJ2-5, with no clear D. V lost 2 bases and J 5 bases, leaving 27 bases between the germline ends. The CDR3 runs 19 residues. Germline V lookup: CDR1 SGHAT, CDR2 FQNNGV. The complete variable domain, with remaining parts taken from reference TRBV11-2 and TRBJ2-5, reads EAGVAQSPRYKIIEKRQSVAFWCNPISGHATLYWYQQILGQGPKLLIQFQNNGVVDDSQLPKDRFSAERLKGVDSTLKIQPAKLEDSAVYLCASSLSWMSSPRPGETQYFGPGTRLLVL.

The chain carries TRBV27 and TRBJ2-1; 11 bases line up with TRBD2. V shed 5 bases and J 4 bases; nucleotides not matched to a gene: 7. The CDR3 length is 16 residues. Germline V CDR1 and CDR2: MNHEY, SMNVEV (reference sequence). This chain's CDR3 is CASSRTGTSGYNEQFF. The CDR3 coding sequence is TGTGCCAGCAGTAGAACCGGGACTAGCGGATACAATGAGCAGTTCTTC.